Listed below are T cell receptor beta chains from one sample, sequenced in a study of Graves' ophthalmopathy and Graves' hyperthyroidism. TCRdb re-derived calls from the multiplex PCR reads in MiXCR, one entry per CDR3 protein. The data contain a few hundred thousand distinct CDR3 sequences, approximately 17% of them seen just once; the ten biggest clones take up 2.4%. What was sequenced was peripheral blood. The receptors stem from an adult woman with stable Graves' hyperthyroidism. The CDR3 runs from the conserved cysteine through the conserved F or W. Fields, in order: J gene, D gene, V gene, clone size, CDR3 protein, CDR3 DNA. D genes are given only for firm matches. The size field is filled for only some rows; it gives once, few, many or a size class.

TRBJ2-4	TRBD1	TRBV7-9	many	CASSFEQGNIQYF	TGTGCCAGCAGCTTTGAACAGGGGAACATTCAGTACTTC
TRBJ2-5	NA	TRBV28	many	CASSSHVRQETQYF	TGTGCCAGCAGTTCCCATGTGCGGCAAGAGACCCAGTACTTC
TRBJ1-6	NA	TRBV6-5	many	CASSYGLGGRWSYNSPLHF	TGTGCCAGCAGTTACGGTCTAGGGGGGCGCTGGTCCTATAATTCACCCCTCCACTTT
TRBJ2-5	TRBD1	TRBV28	many	CASSSRGIQETQYF	TGTGCCAGCAGTTCCAGGGGGATTCAAGAGACCCAGTACTTC
TRBJ2-7	NA	TRBV6-5	many	CASTSEYEQYF	TGTGCCAGCACCAGCGAATACGAGCAGTACTTC
TRBJ2-7	NA	TRBV27	many	CASSLYSQSYEQYF	TGTGCCAGCAGTTTATACAGCCAGTCCTACGAGCAGTACTTC
TRBJ1-5	NA	TRBV2	many	CASSEHRAGNQPQHF	TGTGCCAGCAGCGAACACAGGGCTGGCAATCAGCCCCAGCATTTT
TRBJ2-2	NA	TRBV7-2	many	CASSQGRLNTGELFF	TGTGCCAGCAGCCAAGGACGGCTGAACACCGGGGAGCTGTTTTTT
TRBJ1-1	TRBD1	TRBV2	many	CASRKAGTGGSEAFF	TGTGCCAGCAGGAAAGCCGGGACAGGGGGCTCTGAAGCTTTCTTT
TRBJ2-7	TRBD1	TRBV12-3/TRBV12-4	many	CASSFTGDEQYF	TGTGCCAGCAGTTTTACAGGGGACGAGCAGTACTTC
TRBJ2-3	NA	TRBV20-1	many	CSASRGGGDTQYF	TGCAGTGCTAGCAGGGGAGGGGGAGATACGCAGTATTTT
TRBJ2-7	NA	TRBV6-1	many	CASSQGATFF	TGTGCCAGCAGTCAAGGGGCAACGTTCTTC
TRBJ1-1	NA	TRBV5-1	many	CASSARNLNTEAFF	TGCGCCAGCAGCGCTAGAAATTTGAACACTGAAGCTTTCTTT
TRBJ2-4	NA	TRBV18	NA	CASSPPGGNIKYF	TGTGCCAGCTCACCACCCGGCGGCAACATTAAGTACTTC
TRBJ1-2	NA	TRBV2	many	CASKGNNYGYTF	TGTGCCAGCAAAGGGAACAACTATGGCTACACCTTC
TRBJ2-7	NA	TRBV7-6	once	CASSLVGSSLLRYEQYF	TGTGCCAGCAGCCTAGTCGGGAGTTCACTCTTACGCTACGAGCAGTACTTC
TRBJ2-4	NA	TRBV6-2/TRBV6-3	many	CASSYSKEASQSQAKNIQYF	TGTGCCAGCAGTTACTCGAAGGAAGCCTCCCAATCCCAAGCCAAAAACATTCAGTACTTC
TRBJ1-2	NA	TRBV20-1	many	CSAREVGVYGYTF	TGCAGTGCTAGAGAAGTAGGGGTATATGGCTACACCTTC
TRBJ1-1	TRBD1	TRBV6-5	NA	CASSYRQGLNTEAFF	TGTGCCAGCAGTTACCGACAGGGATTGAACACTGAAGCTTTCTTT
TRBJ1-5	NA	TRBV6-1	once	CASSRTDLGHNQPQHF	TGTGCCAGCAGCCGAACAGACCTGGGCCACAATCAGCCCCAGCATTTT
TRBJ1-1	NA	TRBV7-8	few	CASSLGSSVNTEAFF	TGTGCCAGCAGCTTAGGGTCGTCGGTGAACACTGAAGCTTTCTTT
TRBJ1-1	TRBD1	TRBV29-1	many	CSVEDVGQGPEAFF	TGCAGCGTTGAAGATGTAGGACAGGGTCCTGAAGCTTTCTTT
TRBJ2-7	NA	TRBV7-2	few	CASSLGVHSYEQYF	TGTGCCAGCAGCTTAGGGGTCCACTCCTACGAGCAGTACTTC
TRBJ2-7	NA	TRBV6-1	NA	CASSIGPVRDHYEQYF	TGTGCCAGCAGTATAGGACCTGTGCGGGATCACTACGAGCAGTACTTC
TRBJ2-3	TRBD2	TRBV28	many	CASSPGLASTDTQYF	TGTGCCAGCAGTCCTGGACTAGCGAGCACAGATACGCAGTATTTT
TRBJ1-6	NA	TRBV28	many	CASSLSATKNSPLHF	TGTGCCAGCAGTTTATCCGCGACAAAGAATTCACCCCTCCACTTT